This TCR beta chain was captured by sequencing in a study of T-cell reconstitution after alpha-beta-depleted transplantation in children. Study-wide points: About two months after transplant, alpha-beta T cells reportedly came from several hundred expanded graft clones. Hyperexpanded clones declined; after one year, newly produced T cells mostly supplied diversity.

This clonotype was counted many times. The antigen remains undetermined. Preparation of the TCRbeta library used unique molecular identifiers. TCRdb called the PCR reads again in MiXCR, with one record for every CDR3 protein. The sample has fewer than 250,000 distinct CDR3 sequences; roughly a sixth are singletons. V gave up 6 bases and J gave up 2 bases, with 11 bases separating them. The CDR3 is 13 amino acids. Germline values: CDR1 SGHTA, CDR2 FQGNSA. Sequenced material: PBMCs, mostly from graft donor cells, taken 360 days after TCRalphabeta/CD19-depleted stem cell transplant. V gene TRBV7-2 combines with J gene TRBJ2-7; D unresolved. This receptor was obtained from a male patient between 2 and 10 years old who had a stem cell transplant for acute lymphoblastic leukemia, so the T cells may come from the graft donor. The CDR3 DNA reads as TGTGCCAGCAGTCTCCCAGGCCCCTACGAGCAGTACTTC. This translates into CASSLPGPYEQYF.